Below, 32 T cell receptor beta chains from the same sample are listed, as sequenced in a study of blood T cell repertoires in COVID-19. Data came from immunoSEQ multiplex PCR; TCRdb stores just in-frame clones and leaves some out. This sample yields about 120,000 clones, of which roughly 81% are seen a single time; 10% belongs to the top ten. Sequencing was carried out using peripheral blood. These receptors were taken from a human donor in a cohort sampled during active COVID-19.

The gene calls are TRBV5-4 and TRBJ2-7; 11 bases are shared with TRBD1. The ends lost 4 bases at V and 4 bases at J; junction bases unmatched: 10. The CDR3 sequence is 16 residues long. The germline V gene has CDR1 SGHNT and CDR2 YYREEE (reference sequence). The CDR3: CASSGKRTGGPYEQYF. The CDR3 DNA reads TGTGCCAGCAGCGGAAAGAGGACAGGGGGCCCATACGAGCAGTACTTC.

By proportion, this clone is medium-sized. CDR3 sequence reads: CASSPTGNTEAFF. The CDR3 nucleotides read TGTGCCAGCAGCCCAACAGGGAACACTGAAGCTTTCTTT. V gene TRBV6-4 combines with J gene TRBJ1-1; D is perhaps TRBD1 (5 bases). V lost 6 bases and J 1 base, leaving 9 bases between the germline ends. Germline CDR1 MRHNA, CDR2 SNTAGT. The CDR3 is 13 amino acids.

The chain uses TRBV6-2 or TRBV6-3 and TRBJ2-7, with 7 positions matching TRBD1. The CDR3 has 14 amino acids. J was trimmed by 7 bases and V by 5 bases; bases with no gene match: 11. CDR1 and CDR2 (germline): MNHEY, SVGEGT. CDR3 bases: TGTGCCAGCAGTAAACCCCTCGACAGGGTTGAGCAGTACTTC. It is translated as CASSKPLDRVEQYF.

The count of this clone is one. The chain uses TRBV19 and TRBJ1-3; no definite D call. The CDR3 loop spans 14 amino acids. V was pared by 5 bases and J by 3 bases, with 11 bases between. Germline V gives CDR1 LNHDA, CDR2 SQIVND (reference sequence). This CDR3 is CASSLDQVGNTIYF. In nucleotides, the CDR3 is TGTGCCAGTAGTCTCGACCAGGTTGGAAACACCATATATTTT.

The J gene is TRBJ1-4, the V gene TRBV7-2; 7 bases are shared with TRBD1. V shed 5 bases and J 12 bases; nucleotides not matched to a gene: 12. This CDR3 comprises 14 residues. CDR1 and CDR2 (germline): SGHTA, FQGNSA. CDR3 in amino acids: CASSLTGVRVELFF. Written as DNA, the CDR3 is TGTGCCAGCAGCCTTACAGGGGTTAGGGTAGAACTGTTTTTT.

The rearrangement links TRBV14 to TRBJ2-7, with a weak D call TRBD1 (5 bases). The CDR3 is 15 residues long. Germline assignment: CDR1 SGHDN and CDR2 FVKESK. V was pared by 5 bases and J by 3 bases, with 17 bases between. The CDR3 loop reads CASSDTGTYGYEQYF. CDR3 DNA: TGTGCCAGCAGCGATACAGGAACCTACGGCTACGAGCAGTACTTC.

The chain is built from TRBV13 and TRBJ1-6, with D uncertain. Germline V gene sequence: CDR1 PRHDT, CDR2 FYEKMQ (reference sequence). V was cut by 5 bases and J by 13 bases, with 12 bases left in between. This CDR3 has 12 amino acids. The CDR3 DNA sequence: TGTGCCAGCAGCCTCGCCGGCGGGCCCCTCCACTTT. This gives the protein CASSLAGGPLHF.

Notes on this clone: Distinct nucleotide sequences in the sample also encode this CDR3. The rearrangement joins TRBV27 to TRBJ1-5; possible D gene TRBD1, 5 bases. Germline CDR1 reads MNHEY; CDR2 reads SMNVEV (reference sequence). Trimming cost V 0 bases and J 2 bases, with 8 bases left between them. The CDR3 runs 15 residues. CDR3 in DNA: TGTGCCAGCAGTTTATCAACGGGGGGCAATCAGCCCCAGCATTTT. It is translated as CASSLSTGGNQPQHF.

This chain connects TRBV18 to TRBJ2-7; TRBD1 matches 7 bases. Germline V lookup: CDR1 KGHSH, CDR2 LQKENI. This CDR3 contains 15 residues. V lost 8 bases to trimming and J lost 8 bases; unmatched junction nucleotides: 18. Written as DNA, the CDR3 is TGTGCCAGCACAGAAAAACGACAGGGTCGAATGAAGCAGTACTTC. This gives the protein CASTEKRQGRMKQYF. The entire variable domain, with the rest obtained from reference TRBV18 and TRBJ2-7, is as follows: NAGVMQNPRHLVRRRGQEARLRCSPMKGHSHVYWYRQLPEEGLKFMVYLQKENIIDESGMPKERFSAEFPKEGPSILRIQQVVRGDSAAYFCASTEKRQGRMKQYFGPGTRLTVT.

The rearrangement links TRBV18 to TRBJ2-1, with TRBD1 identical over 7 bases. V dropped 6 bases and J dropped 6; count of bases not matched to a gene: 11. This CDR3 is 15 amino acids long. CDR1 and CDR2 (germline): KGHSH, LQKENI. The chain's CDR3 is CASSPTRQGGNEQFF. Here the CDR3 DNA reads TGTGCCAGCTCCCCAACCCGACAGGGTGGCAATGAGCAGTTCTTC.

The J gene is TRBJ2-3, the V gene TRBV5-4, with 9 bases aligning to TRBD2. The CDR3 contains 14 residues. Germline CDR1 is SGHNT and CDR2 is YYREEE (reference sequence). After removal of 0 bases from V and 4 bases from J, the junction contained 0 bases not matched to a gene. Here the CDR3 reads CASSLERGADTQYF. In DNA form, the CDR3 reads TGTGCCAGCAGCTTGGAGCGGGGGGCAGATACGCAGTATTTT. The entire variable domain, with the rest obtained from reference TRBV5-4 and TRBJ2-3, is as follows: ETGVTQSPTHLIKTRGQQVTLRCSSQSGHNTVSWYQQALGQGPQFIFQYYREEENGRGNFPPRFSGLQFPNYSSELNVNALELDDSALYLCASSLERGADTQYFGPGTRLTVL.

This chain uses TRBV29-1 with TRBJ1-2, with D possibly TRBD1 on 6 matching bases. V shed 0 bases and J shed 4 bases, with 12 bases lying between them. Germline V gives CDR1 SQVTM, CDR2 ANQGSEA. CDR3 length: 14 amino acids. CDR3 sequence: CSVEEGKGVYGYTF. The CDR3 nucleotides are TGCAGCGTTGAAGAAGGGAAGGGGGTCTATGGCTACACCTTC.

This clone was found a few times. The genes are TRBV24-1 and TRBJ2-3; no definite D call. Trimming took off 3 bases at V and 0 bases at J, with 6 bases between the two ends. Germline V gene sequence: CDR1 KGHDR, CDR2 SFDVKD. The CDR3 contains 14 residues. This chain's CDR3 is CATSDRGSTDTQYF. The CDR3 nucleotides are TGTGCCACCAGTGATAGAGGCAGCACAGATACGCAGTATTTT.

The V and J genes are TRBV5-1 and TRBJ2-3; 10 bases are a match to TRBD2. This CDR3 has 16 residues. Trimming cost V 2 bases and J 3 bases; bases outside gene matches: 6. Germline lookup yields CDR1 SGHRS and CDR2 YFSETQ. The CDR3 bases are TGCGCCAGCAGCTTCAGGGCTAGCGGGAGTACAGATACGCAGTATTTT. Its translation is CASSFRASGSTDTQYF.

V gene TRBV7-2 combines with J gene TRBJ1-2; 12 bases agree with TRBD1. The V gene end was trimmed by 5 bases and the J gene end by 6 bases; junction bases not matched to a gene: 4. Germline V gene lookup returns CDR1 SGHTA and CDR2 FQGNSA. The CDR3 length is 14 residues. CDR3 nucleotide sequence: TGTGCCAGCAGCCGGGACAGGGGGCAAAATGGCTACACCTTC. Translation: CASSRDRGQNGYTF. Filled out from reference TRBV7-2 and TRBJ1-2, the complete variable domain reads GAGVSQSPSNKVTEKGKDVELRCDPISGHTALYWYRQSLGQGLEFLIYFQGNSAPDKSGLPSDRFSAERTGGSVSTLTIQRTQQEDSAVYLCASSRDRGQNGYTFGSGTRLTVV.

Written as DNA, the CDR3 is TGCGCCAGCAGCCAAGCTAATACCGGCTACAATGAGCAGTTCTTC. This gives the protein CASSQANTGYNEQFF. V and J are TRBV4-3 and TRBJ2-1; no reliable D call. CDR1 is LGHNA, CDR2 YSLEER, per germline. CDR3 length equals 15 residues. The V end lost 1 base, the J end lost 3 bases, and 10 bases lay between the germline ends.

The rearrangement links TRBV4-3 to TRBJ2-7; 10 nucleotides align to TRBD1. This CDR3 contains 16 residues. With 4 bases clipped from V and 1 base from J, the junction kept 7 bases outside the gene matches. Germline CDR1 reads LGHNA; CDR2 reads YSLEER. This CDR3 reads CASSLSPGQGSYEQYF. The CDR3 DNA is TGCGCCAGCAGCCTCAGTCCGGGACAGGGGTCCTACGAGCAGTACTTC.

The chain's CDR3 is CASSPPGQGYNEQFF. CDR3 in DNA: TGTGCCAGCAGCCCGCCGGGACAGGGTTACAATGAGCAGTTCTTC. This chain joins TRBV9 and TRBJ2-1, with 9 positions matching TRBD1. V lost 4 bases and J lost 4; bases outside the gene matches: 6. The CDR3 is 15 amino acids. CDR1 and CDR2 from the germline V gene are SGDLS and YYNGEE.

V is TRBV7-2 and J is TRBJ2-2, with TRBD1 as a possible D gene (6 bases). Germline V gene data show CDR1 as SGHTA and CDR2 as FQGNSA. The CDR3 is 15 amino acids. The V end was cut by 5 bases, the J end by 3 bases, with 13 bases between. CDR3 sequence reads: CASSETGTHTGELFF. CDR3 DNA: TGTGCCAGCAGCGAAACCGGGACACACACCGGGGAGCTGTTTTTT.

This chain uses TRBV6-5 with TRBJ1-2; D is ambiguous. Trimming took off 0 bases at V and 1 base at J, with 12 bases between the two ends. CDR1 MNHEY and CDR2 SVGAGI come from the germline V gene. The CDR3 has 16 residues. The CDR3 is CASSYSAGSLNYGYTF. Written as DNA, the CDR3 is TGTGCCAGCAGTTACTCTGCGGGGAGCCTTAACTATGGCTACACCTTC.

The CDR3 spells CASSLGLSEQYF. For the CDR3, the DNA is TGTGCCAGCAGCTTGGGGCTAAGCGAGCAGTACTTC. The chain combines TRBV7-8 with TRBJ2-7, with D possibly being TRBD1 (5 bases). V lost 3 bases, J lost 6 bases, and 9 bases lay in between. In germline, CDR1 is SGHVS, CDR2 FQNEAQ. The CDR3 consists of 12 residues.

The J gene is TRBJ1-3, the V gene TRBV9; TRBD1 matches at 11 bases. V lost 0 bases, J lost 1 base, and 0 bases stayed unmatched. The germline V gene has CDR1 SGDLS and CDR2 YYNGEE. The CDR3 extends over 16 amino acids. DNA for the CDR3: TGTGCCAGCAGCGTAGGGGACAGGGGGTCTGGAAACACCATATATTTT. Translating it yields CASSVGDRGSGNTIYF.

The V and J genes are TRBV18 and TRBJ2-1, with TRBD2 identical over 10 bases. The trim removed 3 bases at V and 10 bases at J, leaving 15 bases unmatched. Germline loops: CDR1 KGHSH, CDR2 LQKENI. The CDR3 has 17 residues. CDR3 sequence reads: CASSPPGTSEGSGEQFF. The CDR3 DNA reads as TGTGCCAGCTCACCCCCGGGGACTAGCGAGGGCTCAGGGGAGCAGTTCTTC.

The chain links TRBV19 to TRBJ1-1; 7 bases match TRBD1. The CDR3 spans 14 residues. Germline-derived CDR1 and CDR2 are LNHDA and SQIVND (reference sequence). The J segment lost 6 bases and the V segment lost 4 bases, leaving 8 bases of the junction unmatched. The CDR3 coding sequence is TGTGCCAGTAGTAGAGACAGGGATGTCGCTGAAGCTTTCTTT. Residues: CASSRDRDVAEAFF. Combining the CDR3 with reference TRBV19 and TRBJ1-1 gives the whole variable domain DGGITQSPKYLFRKEGQNVTLSCEQNLNHDAMYWYRQDPGQGLRLIYYSQIVNDFQKGDIAEGYSVSREKKESFPLTVTSAQKNPTAFYLCASSRDRDVAEAFFGQGTRLTVV.

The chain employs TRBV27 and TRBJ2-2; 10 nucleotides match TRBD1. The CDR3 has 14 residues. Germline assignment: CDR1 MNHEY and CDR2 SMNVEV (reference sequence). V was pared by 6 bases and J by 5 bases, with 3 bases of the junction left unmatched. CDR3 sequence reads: CASRGQGRTGELFF. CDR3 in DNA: TGTGCCAGCAGGGGACAGGGGCGGACCGGGGAGCTGTTTTTT.

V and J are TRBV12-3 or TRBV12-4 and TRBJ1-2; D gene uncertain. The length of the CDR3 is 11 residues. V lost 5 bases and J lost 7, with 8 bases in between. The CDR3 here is CASSHTSGYTF. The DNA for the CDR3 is TGTGCCAGCAGTCACACTAGTGGCTACACCTTC.

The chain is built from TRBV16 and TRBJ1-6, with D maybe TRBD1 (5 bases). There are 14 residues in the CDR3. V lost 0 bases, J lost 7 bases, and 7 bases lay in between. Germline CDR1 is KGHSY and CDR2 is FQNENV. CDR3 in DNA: TGTGCCAGCAGCCAATCCAGGGCCAATTCACCCCTCCACTTT. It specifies CASSQSRANSPLHF.

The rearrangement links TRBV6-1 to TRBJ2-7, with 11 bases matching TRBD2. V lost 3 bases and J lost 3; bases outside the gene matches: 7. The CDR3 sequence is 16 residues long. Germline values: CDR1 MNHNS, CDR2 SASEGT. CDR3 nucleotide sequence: TGTGCCAGCAGTGACGTTAGCGGGAGGGCCCTCTACGAGCAGTACTTC. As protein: CASSDVSGRALYEQYF.

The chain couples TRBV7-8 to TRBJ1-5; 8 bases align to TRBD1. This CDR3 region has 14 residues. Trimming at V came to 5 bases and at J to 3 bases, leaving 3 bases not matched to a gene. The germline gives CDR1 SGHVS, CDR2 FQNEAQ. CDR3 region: CASSQTGVNQPQHF. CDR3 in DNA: TGTGCCAGCAGCCAGACAGGGGTCAATCAGCCCCAGCATTTT.

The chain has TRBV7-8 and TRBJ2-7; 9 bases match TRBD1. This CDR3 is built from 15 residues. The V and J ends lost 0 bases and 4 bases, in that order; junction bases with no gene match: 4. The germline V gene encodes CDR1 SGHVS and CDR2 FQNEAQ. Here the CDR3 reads CASSLAQGTGYEQYF. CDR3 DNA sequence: TGTGCCAGCAGCTTAGCACAAGGGACAGGGTACGAGCAGTACTTC.

This CDR3 is CASSSDQHGGQYF. For the CDR3, the DNA is TGTGCCAGCAGCTCGGATCAACATGGAGGGCAGTACTTC. The chain couples TRBV11-2 to TRBJ2-7, with a weak D call TRBD2 (5 bases). CDR3 length equals 13 residues. Germline lookup yields CDR1 SGHAT and CDR2 FQNNGV. Trimming shortened V by 4 bases and J by 9 bases, and 16 bases separated the two germline ends.

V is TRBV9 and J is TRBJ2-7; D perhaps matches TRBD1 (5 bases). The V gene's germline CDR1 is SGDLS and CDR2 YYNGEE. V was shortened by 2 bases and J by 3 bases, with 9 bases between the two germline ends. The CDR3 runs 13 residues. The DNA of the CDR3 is TGTGCCAGCAGCGTTGGACATGACTACGAGCAGTACTTC. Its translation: CASSVGHDYEQYF.